This T cell receptor (beta chain) comes out of a study of blood T cells in healthy people across ages (dated by TCRdb to between 2015 and 2017). Concerning the study at large: In model experiments, template switching captured about one uniquely barcoded TCR beta cDNA molecule for every two T cells. The donors were divided into four age groups: young (average around 15 years), middle-aged (roughly 42), aged (about 61) and long-lived (about 84). Donors of different ages were randomly distributed across sequencing lanes to avoid experimental bias. Age-related changes in TCR beta repertoire diversity were measured in the study by deep sequencing normalized with unique cDNA molecular identifiers. For two donors (one aged 18 to 30 and one aged 80 or older), the study analyzed two additional independent replicas of 1 million unique cDNA reads from the same blood draw. On the study overall, not on this receptor specifically: Compared with the aged group, the long-lived group had more naive CD4+ T cells, fewer expanded clones and increased TCR diversity, a pattern suggesting age selection. The CMV infection status of donors was not known, potentially confounding age-related changes in expanded clonotypes. Because profiling used bulk unsorted PBMCs, naive and antigen-experienced compartments could not be compared conclusively. Estimates of total diversity based on one million sequenced T cells were considered lower bounds and underestimates. As age increased, observed TCR beta diversity per million T cells dropped in a roughly linear way, and a significant reduction was already evident by age 40. A strong correlation was found between observed TCR beta diversity and the percentage of naive T cells measured by flow cytometry.

The method was 5' RACE. Reads for this sample came from an Illumina HiSeq 2500. A second PCR of 7 to 11 cycles was performed with a sample-barcoded 5' primer and a J-beta primer mix. A unique molecular identifier was introduced onto each TCR beta cDNA molecule by a template-switch 5' adaptor carrying 12 random nucleotides. Each sample yielded at least 2.5 million CDR3-containing paired-end reads. The Mint cDNA synthesis kit, primed by a TRBC-specific oligonucleotide, was used to synthesize first-strand cDNA from all RNA. All cDNA was treated with uracil-DNA glycosylase and then went through a first 18-cycle PCR with the universal primers M1SS and BC2_uni_R. The study's processing was this. For normalization, 1 million high-quality reads, each with a distinct molecular identifier, were randomly selected from each sample. Instead of being binned into consensus sequences, reads with shared molecular identifiers were discarded. MiTCR, run with a Q25 quality threshold and the strictest error-elimination algorithm, handled CDR3 identification, clonotype clustering and error correction. A nonparametric unseen species model with Euler transformation was used to estimate a lower bound on total TCR beta diversity. TCRdb's own reprocessing of the public reads used fastp at Q25 and MiXCR and kept productive beta chains. Rows with a matching CDR3 protein are joined into one entry that keeps the most common DNA and genes. TCRdb, rather than the study authors, made the V and J calls. For this sample the table gives 1.2 million to 1.5 million distinct CDR3 sequences, of which 42% were detected only once. Jointly, the top ten make up 7.9% of the sample.

About this clonotype itself: Its antigen remains undetermined. It has no much larger one-base neighbor in the sample; base qualities were not kept.

The 39 donors, aged about 6 to 100 years, were systemically healthy Caucasian individuals from Russia. Each donor gave ten milliliters of peripheral blood, collected into EDTA-treated Vacutainer tubes. PBMCs were isolated by Ficoll-Paque density-gradient centrifugation, with at least 7 million obtained per sample. Trizol reagent was used to extract total RNA from PBMCs, with at least 6 micrograms per sample. For every donor, an aliquot of PBMCs went through flow cytometry to measure the percentages of naive CD45RAhigh/CD27high T cells. The source material was blood. This clonotype was obtained from a woman between 18 and 29 years old in good health.

The CDR3 sequence is CASGRQGAGGDEAFF. The DNA is TGTGCCAGCGGACGACAGGGGGCCGGGGGGGATGAAGCTTTCTTT. The chain uses TRBV27 and TRBJ1-1, with 10 middle bases fitting TRBD1. According to the germline V gene (reference sequence), CDR1 reads MNHEY and CDR2 reads SMNVEV. The CDR3 measures 15 amino acids from cysteine to phenylalanine. Only the CDR3 region is kept as DNA, spanning 45 bases read in frame from base 1. V is pruned by 8 bases and J by 7 bases, leaving 13 bases of the junction without a gene match.